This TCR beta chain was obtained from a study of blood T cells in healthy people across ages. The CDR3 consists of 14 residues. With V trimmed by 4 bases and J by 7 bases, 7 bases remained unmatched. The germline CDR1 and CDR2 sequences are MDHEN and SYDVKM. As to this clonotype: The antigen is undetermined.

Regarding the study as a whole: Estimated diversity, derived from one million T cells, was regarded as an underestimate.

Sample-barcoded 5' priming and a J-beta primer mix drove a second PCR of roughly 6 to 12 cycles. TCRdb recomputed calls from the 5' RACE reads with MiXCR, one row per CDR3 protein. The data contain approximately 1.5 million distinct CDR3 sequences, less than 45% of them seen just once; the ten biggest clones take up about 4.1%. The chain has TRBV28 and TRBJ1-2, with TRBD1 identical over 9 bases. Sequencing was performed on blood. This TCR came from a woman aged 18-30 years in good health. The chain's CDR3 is CASSSRTGVGGYTF. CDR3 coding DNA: TGTGCCAGCAGTTCCCGGACAGGGGTTGGTGGCTACACCTTC.